These T cell receptor beta chains were read from a single sample in a study of blood T cell repertoires in COVID-19. The table came from immunoSEQ multiplex PCR; TCRdb's copy has only in-frame clones and leaves some out. Of about 240,000 clones in the sample, around 89% were seen once. The material sequenced was PBMCs or T cells enriched from blood (not recorded which). The receptors come from a man between 35 and 55 years old who had recovered from COVID-19. Both conserved end residues are part of each CDR3. Each record gives: J gene, D gene, V gene, clone size, CDR3 DNA, CDR3 protein. The D gene is left open where the match is weak. Rows may omit the clone size; those that give it use once, few, many or a size class.

J: TRBJ1-2
D: TRBD1
V: TRBV9
size: .
DNA: TGTGCCAGCAGCGCCAGACAGGGAGCTAACTATGGCTACACCTTC
CDR3: CASSARQGANYGYTF

J: TRBJ2-2
D: TRBD2
V: TRBV28
size: .
DNA: TGTGCCAGCAGTCGTAGCGGGGTTGCCGGGGAGCTGTTTTTT
CDR3: CASSRSGVAGELFF

J: TRBJ2-1
D: TRBD2
V: TRBV18
size: .
DNA: TGTGCCAGCTCACGGGCAGCGGGAGATTTGAATGAGCAGTTCTTC
CDR3: CASSRAAGDLNEQFF

J: TRBJ2-2
D: .
V: TRBV15
size: .
DNA: TGTGCCACCAGCAGAGTTTGGCTTTGGGGGGAGCTGTTTTTT
CDR3: CATSRVWLWGELFF

J: TRBJ2-7
D: TRBD2
V: TRBV5-4
size: .
DNA: TGTGCCAGCAGCTTGGAACTAGCGGGAGGGACTACCTACGAGCAGTACTTC
CDR3: CASSLELAGGTTYEQYF

J: TRBJ2-6
D: TRBD2
V: TRBV18
size: .
DNA: TGTGCCAGCTCACTGATTAAGGCGAGCGGGGGGTCCTCTGGGGCCAACGTCCTGACTTTC
CDR3: CASSLIKASGGSSGANVLTF

J: TRBJ1-5
D: .
V: TRBV28
size: .
DNA: TGTGCCAGCAGTTTACGTTCCCGACAGGATGCTTCCCGGGGGCCCCAGCATTTT
CDR3: CASSLRSRQDASRGPQHF

J: TRBJ2-7
D: TRBD1
V: TRBV7-9
size: .
DNA: TGTGCCAGCAGCGTACCGGGACAGGGCTCCTACGAGCAGTACTTC
CDR3: CASSVPGQGSYEQYF

J: TRBJ2-5
D: TRBD2
V: TRBV10-3
size: .
DNA: TGTGCCATCAGTGGATTCAGGGGAGGAGGACTAGCGGGAGGTGCTGGAGAGACCCAGTACTTC
CDR3: CAISGFRGGGLAGGAGETQYF

J: TRBJ2-1
D: TRBD2
V: TRBV5-1
size: .
DNA: TGCGCCAGCAGTTATAGCGGGGGGGCGATCAATGAGCAGTTCTTC
CDR3: CASSYSGGAINEQFF

J: TRBJ1-4
D: .
V: TRBV9
size: .
DNA: TGTGCCAGCAGCGTAGGGGACACTGGGACGTCGGAACTGTTTTTT
CDR3: CASSVGDTGTSELFF

J: TRBJ2-7
D: .
V: TRBV28
size: .
DNA: TGTGCCAGCAGTTTCAGAAGCTACGAGCAGTACTTC
CDR3: CASSFRSYEQYF

J: TRBJ1-5
D: TRBD1
V: TRBV6-4
size: .
DNA: TGTGCCAGCAGTGAACAGGGGAATCAGCCCCAGCATTTT
CDR3: CASSEQGNQPQHF

J: TRBJ1-1
D: .
V: TRBV7-9
size: .
DNA: TGTGCCAGCAGCCCTCGACAGGAGAACACTGAAGCTTTCTTT
CDR3: CASSPRQENTEAFF

J: TRBJ1-6
D: TRBD1
V: TRBV4-3
size: .
DNA: TGCGCCAGCAGCCAAGGTGACAGGGGACCTTATAATTCACCCCTCCACTTT
CDR3: CASSQGDRGPYNSPLHF

J: TRBJ1-5
D: TRBD1
V: TRBV7-2
size: .
DNA: TGTGCCAGCAGCCCACAATCGACAGGGAGCAATCAGCCCCAGCATTTT
CDR3: CASSPQSTGSNQPQHF

J: TRBJ2-2
D: .
V: TRBV24-1
size: few
DNA: TGTGCCACCAGTGATTTGGGCAGGGGGGACACCGGGGAGCTGTTTTTT
CDR3: CATSDLGRGDTGELFF

J: TRBJ1-5
D: .
V: TRBV7-6
size: .
DNA: TGTGCCAGCGGTCAGGGTTATCAGCCCCAGCATTTT
CDR3: CASGQGYQPQHF

J: TRBJ2-7
D: TRBD1
V: TRBV27
size: .
DNA: TGTGCCAGCAGCGAATGGGGGACAGGGTACTACGAGCAGTACTTC
CDR3: CASSEWGTGYYEQYF

J: TRBJ2-7
D: .
V: TRBV6-1
size: .
DNA: TGTGCCAGCAGTGAAGCTTCAGATTTCTACGAGCAGTACTTC
CDR3: CASSEASDFYEQYF

J: TRBJ2-7
D: .
V: TRBV5-1
size: once
DNA: TGCGCCAGCAGCGTCGCGGTCTCCTACGAGCAGTACTTC
CDR3: CASSVAVSYEQYF

J: TRBJ1-4
D: .
V: TRBV12-3/TRBV12-4
size: .
DNA: TGTGCCAGCAACCGGGACACCGGTGAAAAACTGTTTTTT
CDR3: CASNRDTGEKLFF

J: TRBJ1-5
D: TRBD1
V: TRBV7-9
size: once
DNA: TGTGCCAGCAGCACCGGGACAGGGGTGCAGCCCCAGCATTTT
CDR3: CASSTGTGVQPQHF

J: TRBJ1-2
D: .
V: TRBV12-3/TRBV12-4
size: .
DNA: TGTGCCAGCAGGAAACAGGGAGATGGTGGCTACACCTTC
CDR3: CASRKQGDGGYTF

J: TRBJ1-5
D: .
V: TRBV19
size: .
DNA: TGTGCCAGTAGTATGCGACGTGGCCAGGGCTACAATCAGCCCCAGCATTTT
CDR3: CASSMRRGQGYNQPQHF